One T cell receptor beta chain is described in this entry. The data are from a study of blood T cell repertoires in COVID-19. Generated by immunoSEQ multiplex PCR, the TCRdb table keeps only in-frame clones and is missing some. This sample has around 450,000 clones, with roughly nine tenths found just once. V lost 3 bases and J 4 bases, leaving 8 bases between the germline ends. This CDR3 has 13 amino acids. The sequence came from a woman aged 18 to 35 with acute COVID-19. The V and J genes are TRBV12-3 or TRBV12-4 and TRBJ2-3, with D hard to call. Sample: PBMCs or T cells enriched from blood (not recorded which). DNA of the CDR3: TGTGCCAGCAGTTTTACAGATTCAGATACGCAGTATTTT. Protein: CASSFTDSDTQYF.